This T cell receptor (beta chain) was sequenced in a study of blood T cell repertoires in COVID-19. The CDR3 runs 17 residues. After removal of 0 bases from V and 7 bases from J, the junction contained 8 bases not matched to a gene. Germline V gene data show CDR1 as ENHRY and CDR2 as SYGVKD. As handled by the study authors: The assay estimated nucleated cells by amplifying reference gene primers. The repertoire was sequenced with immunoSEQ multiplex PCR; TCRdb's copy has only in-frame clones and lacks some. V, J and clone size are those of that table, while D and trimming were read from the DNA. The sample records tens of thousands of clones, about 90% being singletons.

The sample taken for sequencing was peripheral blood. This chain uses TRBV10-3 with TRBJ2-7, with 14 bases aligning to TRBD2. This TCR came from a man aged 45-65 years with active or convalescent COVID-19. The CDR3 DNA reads TGTGCCATCAGTGAGTCGAGTCCGGGACTAGCGGGAGAAGAGCAGTACTTC. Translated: CAISESSPGLAGEEQYF.